The 14 T cell receptor beta chains presented below share a single source sample, sequenced in a study of graft-versus-host responses after intestinal transplantation. Some clones are missing from TCRdb's copy, which holds only in-frame ones; the method was immunoSEQ multiplex PCR. This table has roughly 100,000 clones, about 90% appearing once. Their cognate antigens are unknown. Sequenced material: unstimulated CD4+ T cells sorted from spleen or lymph node cells, taken before intestinal transplant. The receptors shown here come from a human donor who received an intestinal transplant.

The genes are TRBV7-2 and TRBJ2-7; a weak D match, TRBD1 (6 bases). The germline CDR1 and CDR2 sequences are SGHTA and FQGNSA. V dropped 5 bases and J dropped 4 bases, with 21 bases sitting between them. CDR3 length equals 16 residues. Here the CDR3 DNA reads TGTGCCAGCAGCACCCGACTACAGGGCTCGGGATACGAGCAGTACTTC. Residues: CASSTRLQGSGYEQYF.

The table lists this clone with a few counts. Other nucleotide sequences from this sample produce the same CDR3. CDR3 nucleotide sequence: TGTGCCAGCAGTGAAGCAGGGCAAACCTACGAGCAGTACTTC. It specifies CASSEAGQTYEQYF. This chain connects TRBV6-1 to TRBJ2-7; D remains unclear. The V end lost 0 bases, the J end lost 2 bases, and 8 bases lay between the germline ends. This CDR3 region has 14 residues. Germline CDR1 is MNHNS and CDR2 is SASEGT.

V is TRBV29-1 and J is TRBJ1-4, with 10 positions matching TRBD1. Germline CDR1 is SQVTM and CDR2 is ANQGSEA. Trimming cost V 7 bases and J 2 bases; bases outside gene matches: 10. The CDR3 extends over 16 amino acids. The CDR3 DNA reads as TGCAGCGGTTTGGGACAGGGGTTATCGACTAATGAAAAACTGTTTTTT. This translates into CSGLGQGLSTNEKLFF.

The gene calls are TRBV12-5 and TRBJ1-3; weak D call: TRBD1 (6 bases). V dropped 1 base and J dropped 7 bases, with 14 bases sitting between them. The CDR3 runs to 15 residues. The germline V gene encodes CDR1 LGHNT and CDR2 FRNRAP. The DNA of the CDR3 is TGTGCTAGTGGTTTGGACAGGGCCGGTGGCAACACCATATATTTT. Its protein is CASGLDRAGGNTIYF.

This clone was found a few times. The rearrangement uses TRBV5-4 and TRBJ1-1, with TRBD1 identical over 7 bases. Germline loops: CDR1 SGHNT, CDR2 YYREEE (reference sequence). The CDR3 has 15 residues. J was trimmed by 4 bases and V by 5 bases; bases with no gene match: 11. The CDR3 spells CASSSGQVPVTEAFF. Here the CDR3 DNA reads TGTGCCAGCAGTTCTGGACAGGTCCCCGTCACTGAAGCTTTCTTT.

This clone was seen more than once but under ten times. Other DNA sequences in this sample translate to the same CDR3. The chain employs TRBV7-6 and TRBJ2-5, with 13 bases that match TRBD2. The CDR3 has 16 amino acids. V gave up 1 base and J gave up 1 base; unmatched junction bases: 0. Germline V gene sequence: CDR1 SGHVS, CDR2 FNYEAQ. The CDR3 nucleotides read TGTGCCAGCAGCTTAGGACTAGCGGGGGGCCAAGAGACCCAGTACTTC. Protein product: CASSLGLAGGQETQYF.

This clone was detected only once. This chain connects TRBV5-6 to TRBJ2-3, with 14 bases matching TRBD2. Germline CDR1 and CDR2: SGHDT and YYEEEE. The CDR3 has 17 amino acids. The trim removed 2 bases at V and 3 bases at J, leaving 5 bases unmatched. CDR3 in amino acids: CASSFRLAGGLTDTQYF. In DNA, the CDR3 is TGTGCCAGCAGCTTCCGACTAGCGGGAGGGCTGACAGATACGCAGTATTTT.

This clone has only a few counts. The chain recombines TRBV7-9 with TRBJ1-4, with TRBD1 matching 7 bases. From germline, CDR1 is SEHNR and CDR2 FQNEAQ (reference sequence). Trimming cost V 5 bases and J 7 bases; bases outside gene matches: 7. The CDR3 has 14 residues. This chain's CDR3 is CASSRGQSAEKLFF. In DNA form, the CDR3 reads TGTGCCAGCAGCCGGGGACAGTCGGCTGAAAAACTGTTTTTT. Looking up the rest from reference TRBV7-9 and TRBJ1-4 gives the full variable domain: DTGVSQNPRHKITKRGQNVTFRCDPISEHNRLYWYRQTLGQGPEFLTYFQNEAQLEKSRLLSDRFSAERPKGSFSTLEIQRTEQGDSAMYLCASSRGQSAEKLFFGSGTQLSVL.

The V and J genes are TRBV7-3 and TRBJ2-2; perhaps TRBD1 as D (6 bases). The germline V gene has CDR1 SGHTA and CDR2 FQGTGA. V dropped 3 bases and J dropped 5 bases, with 13 bases sitting between them. This CDR3 is 15 amino acids long. The CDR3 region is CASSLYRDRTGELFF. In nucleotides, the CDR3 is TGTGCCAGCAGCTTGTACCGAGACAGGACCGGGGAGCTGTTTTTT.

This clone was seen only a few times. This chain links TRBV5-6 with TRBJ1-1, with D possibly matching TRBD1 (6 bases). From germline, CDR1 is SGHDT and CDR2 YYEEEE. The length of the CDR3 is 12 residues. Trimming cost V 4 bases and J 8 bases, with 12 bases left between them. The CDR3 protein is CASSTPDSEAFF. The DNA of the CDR3 is TGTGCCAGCAGCACCCCGGACAGCGAAGCTTTCTTT.

This sequence joins TRBV13 and TRBJ1-1; D not certain. The V gene lost 5 bases and the J gene lost 5 bases, with 9 bases spanning the gap. From germline, CDR1 is PRHDT and CDR2 FYEKMQ (reference sequence). This CDR3 comprises 12 residues. The DNA for the CDR3 is TGTGCCAGCAGCATATCCGGGACTGAAGCTTTCTTT. Its translation: CASSISGTEAFF.

The gene calls are TRBV7-3 and TRBJ2-5; TRBD2 matches 14 bases. The CDR3 runs 17 residues. Germline assignment: CDR1 SGHTA and CDR2 FQGTGA. The V segment lost 5 bases and the J segment 2 bases; nucleotides outside the gene matches: 7. This chain's CDR3 is CASSPGLAGALQETQYF. In DNA form, the CDR3 reads TGTGCCAGCAGCCCGGGACTAGCGGGAGCTCTTCAAGAGACCCAGTACTTC.

The chain uses TRBV7-9 and TRBJ2-7; D assignment may be TRBD1 or TRBD2 (5 bases each). This CDR3 has 14 amino acids. The V end lost 2 bases, the J end lost 4 bases, and 12 bases lay between the germline ends. Looked up from germline, CDR1 is SEHNR and CDR2 is FQNEAQ (reference sequence). CDR3 loop: CASSLWDGPYEQYF. The CDR3 DNA is TGTGCCAGCAGCTTATGGGACGGACCATACGAGCAGTACTTC. Filled out from reference TRBV7-9 and TRBJ2-7, the complete variable domain reads DTGVSQNPRHKITKRGQNVTFRCDPISEHNRLYWYRQTLGQGPEFLTYFQNEAQLEKSRLLSDRFSAERPKGSFSTLEIQRTEQGDSAMYLCASSLWDGPYEQYFGPGTRLTVT.

This sequence joins TRBV29-1 and TRBJ1-2, with D hard to call. The CDR3 is made up of 15 amino acids. CDR1 is SQVTM, CDR2 ANQGSEA, per germline. V was cut by 3 bases and J by 0 bases, with 14 bases left in between. Here the CDR3 reads CSVDRAQPPNYGYTF. CDR3 DNA sequence: TGCAGCGTTGACCGGGCGCAACCACCTAACTATGGCTACACCTTC.